One T cell receptor beta chain is described in this entry. It was 150 to 200 ng DNA, 33,000 or so T cell genomes, that sorted-subset replicate PCRs used. Profiled with immunoSEQ multiplex PCR; TCRdb holds only in-frame clones, not every one. The top ten hold 0.39% of the sample, which has 2.3 million or so clones, approximately 95% seen once. This CDR3 spans 17 amino acids. V dropped 3 bases and J dropped 1; count of bases not matched to a gene: 11. Germline V gene data show CDR1 as KGHSH and CDR2 as LQKENI. This sample is drawn from a study of shared clonotypes between healthy human individuals. V gene TRBV18 combines with J gene TRBJ2-7; 8 positions match TRBD2. This sequence was found in a man aged 18 to 30 in good health. Some clones in this sample may be carry-over from other donors' samples. The sequenced sample consisted of naive CD4+ T cells from PBMCs. Subset meaning: CD45RA+ positively selected. DNA of the CDR3: TGTGCCAGCTCACCCAATCTTAGCGGGATAGGATCCTACGAGCAGTACTTC. Translated: CASSPNLSGIGSYEQYF.